These T cell receptor beta chains were read from a single sample in a study of blood T cell repertoires in COVID-19. The table came from immunoSEQ multiplex PCR; TCRdb's copy has only in-frame clones and leaves some out. The sample shows about 280,000 clones, 83% of them seen only once. The specimen was peripheral blood. The receptor set was obtained from a woman in her fifties or sixties who had recovered from COVID-19. The CDR3 runs from the conserved cysteine through the conserved F or W. The D gene is left open where the match is weak. Size tells how often a clone was seen (once, few, many) or the class of an expanded clone, and some rows leave it out.

clone size	V gene	D gene	J gene	CDR3 protein	CDR3 DNA
once	TRBV5-1	.	TRBJ2-1	CASSGDSGSYNEQFF	TGCGCCAGCAGCGGAGACTCCGGATCCTACAATGAGCAGTTCTTC
.	TRBV28	TRBD1	TRBJ1-5	CASSSGDRHNQPQHF	TGTGCCAGCAGTTCCGGGGACAGGCACAATCAGCCCCAGCATTTT
.	TRBV30	TRBD1	TRBJ1-4	CAWSAKGQGTNEKLFF	TGTGCCTGGAGTGCTAAAGGACAGGGGACGAATGAAAAACTGTTTTTT
once	TRBV29-1	.	TRBJ2-6	CSDIHGNSGANVLTF	TGCAGCGATATACACGGGAACTCTGGGGCCAACGTCCTGACTTTC
.	TRBV25-1	.	TRBJ2-6	CASSEMYSGANVLTF	TGTGCCAGCAGTGAAATGTACTCTGGGGCCAACGTCCTGACTTTC
.	TRBV5-1	.	TRBJ2-3	CASSRGGERASTDTQYF	TGCGCCAGCAGCAGGGGGGGCGAGCGGGCGAGCACAGATACGCAGTATTTT
.	TRBV11-2	.	TRBJ1-3	CASSRGGNTIYF	TGTGCCAGCAGTCGAGGGGGAAACACCATATATTTT
.	TRBV3-1/TRBV3-2	TRBD2	TRBJ2-5	CASSPGLAGGPILSQETQYF	TGTGCCAGCAGCCCGGGACTAGCGGGGGGGCCTATCCTATCCCAAGAGACCCAGTACTTC
.	TRBV10-3	.	TRBJ2-5	CAISEARGQTYF	TGTGCCATCAGTGAGGCTAGAGGTCAAACATACTTC
.	TRBV3-1/TRBV3-2	TRBD2	TRBJ2-3	CASSQVAGGGGDTQYF	TGTGCCAGCAGCCAAGTGGCGGGGGGCGGGGGAGATACGCAGTATTTT
.	TRBV27	.	TRBJ2-7	CASSLPGDPFYEQYF	TGTGCCAGCAGTTTGCCGGGAGATCCTTTTTACGAGCAGTACTTC
.	TRBV27	TRBD2	TRBJ2-3	CASSRTSGGAWFSDTQYF	TGTGCCAGCAGTCGGACTAGCGGGGGGGCCTGGTTTTCCGATACGCAGTATTTT
.	TRBV6-5	TRBD1	TRBJ2-5	CASRRQGEETQYF	TGTGCCAGCAGAAGACAGGGTGAAGAGACCCAGTACTTC
.	TRBV19	.	TRBJ2-1	CASSITKGGKSEQFF	TGTGCCAGTAGTATAACAAAGGGGGGGAAGTCTGAGCAGTTCTTC
.	TRBV30	TRBD2	TRBJ2-5	CAWSTTFGTSGRARETQYF	TGTGCCTGGAGCACGACTTTCGGGACTAGCGGGAGGGCCAGGGAGACCCAGTACTTC
.	TRBV12-3/TRBV12-4	.	TRBJ2-5	CASSLGQGGTQYF	TGTGCCAGCAGTTTAGGTCAGGGTGGGACCCAGTACTTC
.	TRBV19	TRBD1	TRBJ1-5	CASSDRGQASNQPQHF	TGTGCCAGTAGCGACAGGGGGCAGGCTAGCAATCAGCCCCAGCATTTT
.	TRBV9	.	TRBJ2-3	CASSVRTSTDTQYF	TGTGCCAGCAGCGTTAGGACTTCCACAGATACGCAGTATTTT
.	TRBV14	TRBD2	TRBJ2-7	CASSQLAGVYEQYF	TGTGCCAGCAGCCAACTAGCGGGCGTATACGAGCAGTACTTC
once	TRBV6-5	.	TRBJ2-3	CASSYWSGSSTDTQYF	TGTGCCAGCAGTTACTGGTCGGGATCTAGCACAGATACGCAGTATTTT
.	TRBV27	.	TRBJ2-5	CASSFLGSTETQYF	TGTGCCAGCAGTTTTTTGGGGAGCACAGAGACCCAGTACTTC
few	TRBV6-1	TRBD1	TRBJ2-7	CASSFGQGPYEQYF	TGTGCCAGCAGCTTCGGACAGGGGCCCTACGAGCAGTACTTC
many	TRBV7-9	.	TRBJ1-5	CASSSQGDQPQHF	TGTGCCAGCAGCTCACAGGGCGATCAGCCCCAGCATTTT
.	TRBV24-1	.	TRBJ2-1	CATSASGSHNEQFF	TGTGCCACCAGTGCCTCGGGGTCCCACAATGAGCAGTTCTTC
.	TRBV27	.	TRBJ2-7	CASSLSSPPGTYEQYF	TGTGCCAGCAGTTTATCAAGCCCTCCCGGGACCTACGAGCAGTACTTC
.	TRBV6-5	TRBD2	TRBJ2-4	CASLAGTRDIQYF	TGTGCCAGTTTAGCGGGGACCAGGGACATTCAGTACTTC
.	TRBV5-8	TRBD1	TRBJ1-1	CASSSPADRVRARGEAFF	TGTGCCAGCAGCTCCCCGGCCGACAGGGTCCGAGCCCGGGGTGAAGCTTTCTTT
.	TRBV20-1	TRBD2	TRBJ2-5	CSASRAAGDQETQYF	TGCAGTGCTAGTAGAGCGGCGGGAGACCAAGAGACCCAGTACTTC
.	TRBV3-1/TRBV3-2	.	TRBJ1-2	CASSQGGGEVRYTF	TGTGCCAGCAGCCAAGGGGGCGGAGAAGTTCGCTACACCTTC
.	TRBV10-1	.	TRBJ1-4	CASSLFNEKLFF	TGCGCCAGCAGTCTATTTAATGAAAAACTGTTTTTT
.	TRBV19	.	TRBJ2-2	CASSIGVGTPDTGELFF	TGTGCCAGTAGTATTGGGGTGGGGACTCCGGACACCGGGGAGCTGTTTTTT
.	TRBV5-4	.	TRBJ2-2	CASSPGPNTGELFF	TGTGCCAGCAGTCCTGGCCCGAACACCGGGGAGCTGTTTTTT
many	TRBV19	TRBD1	TRBJ1-2	CASKGQDLRTYGYTF	TGTGCCAGTAAGGGACAGGACCTAAGGACCTATGGCTACACCTTC
once	TRBV5-4	.	TRBJ1-1	CAPGGRNTEAFF	TGTGCCCCTGGGGGGAGGAACACTGAAGCTTTCTTT
.	TRBV5-1	.	TRBJ1-1	CASSSNDRQREKAFF	TGCGCCAGCAGCTCTAATGACAGGCAGAGGGAGAAAGCTTTCTTT
few	TRBV6-2/TRBV6-3	.	TRBJ1-5	CASSYPRLAGNIQSDQPQHF	TGTGCCAGCAGTTACCCACGACTTGCAGGGAATATACAGTCCGATCAGCCCCAGCATTTT
.	TRBV28	.	TRBJ2-7	CASSHRTEPYEQYF	TGTGCCAGCAGTCATCGGACAGAGCCCTACGAGCAGTACTTC
.	TRBV28	.	TRBJ1-6	CASNLGGINSPLHF	TGTGCCAGCAACCTAGGGGGTATTAATTCACCCCTCCACTTT
.	TRBV9	TRBD2	TRBJ2-1	CASTRTSGHNEQFF	TGTGCCAGCACCAGGACTAGCGGTCACAATGAGCAGTTCTTC
.	TRBV18	.	TRBJ2-7	CASSPRPSYEQYF	TGTGCCAGCTCACCGAGGCCCTCCTACGAGCAGTACTTC
.	TRBV9	TRBD2	TRBJ2-5	CASSVVGGETQYF	TGTGCCAGCAGCGTAGTCGGGGGGGAGACCCAGTACTTC
.	TRBV5-4	.	TRBJ1-1	CASSLGQVNTEAFF	TGTGCCAGCAGCTTGGGACAGGTGAACACTGAAGCTTTCTTT
.	TRBV4-3	.	TRBJ2-7	CASSQATGEPYEQYF	TGCGCCAGCAGCCAAGCGACAGGTGAACCCTACGAGCAGTACTTC
.	TRBV5-4	TRBD1	TRBJ1-1	CASSFGTDPNTEAFF	TGTGCCAGCAGCTTTGGGACAGATCCGAACACTGAAGCTTTCTTT
.	TRBV25-1	.	TRBJ2-3	CASFFDSYTDTQYF	TGTGCCAGCTTTTTTGACAGCTACACAGATACGCAGTATTTT